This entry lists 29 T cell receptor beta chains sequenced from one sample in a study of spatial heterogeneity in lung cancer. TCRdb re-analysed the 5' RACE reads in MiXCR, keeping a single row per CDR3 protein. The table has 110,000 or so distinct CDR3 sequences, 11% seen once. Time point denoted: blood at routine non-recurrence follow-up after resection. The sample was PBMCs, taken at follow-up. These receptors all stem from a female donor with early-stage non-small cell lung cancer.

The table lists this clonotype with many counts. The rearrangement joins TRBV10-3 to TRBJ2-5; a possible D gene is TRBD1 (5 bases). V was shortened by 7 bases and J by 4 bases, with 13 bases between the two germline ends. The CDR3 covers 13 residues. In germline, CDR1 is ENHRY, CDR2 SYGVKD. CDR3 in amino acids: CAIKAGSGETQYF. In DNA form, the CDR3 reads TGTGCCATCAAGGCAGGGTCTGGAGAGACCCAGTACTTC.

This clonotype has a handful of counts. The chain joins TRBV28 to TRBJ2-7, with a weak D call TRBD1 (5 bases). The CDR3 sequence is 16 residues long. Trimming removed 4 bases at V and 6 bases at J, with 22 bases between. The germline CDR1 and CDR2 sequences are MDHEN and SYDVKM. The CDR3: CASSSPHTGSPGEQYF. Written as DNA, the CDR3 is TGTGCCAGCAGTTCCCCCCATACAGGTTCCCCCGGCGAGCAGTACTTC.

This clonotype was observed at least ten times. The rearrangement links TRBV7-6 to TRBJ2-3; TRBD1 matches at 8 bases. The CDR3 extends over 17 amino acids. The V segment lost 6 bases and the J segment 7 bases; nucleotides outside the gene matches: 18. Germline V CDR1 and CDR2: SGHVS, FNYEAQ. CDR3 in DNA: TGTGCCAGCAGACCCCAGGGGGCGACAACTAGGGGATATACGCAGTATTTT. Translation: CASRPQGATTRGYTQYF. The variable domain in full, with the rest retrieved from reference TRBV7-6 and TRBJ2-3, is GAGVSQSPRYKVTKRGQDVALRCDPISGHVSLYWYRQALGQGPEFLTYFNYEAQQDKSGLPNDRFSAERPEGSISTLTIQRTEQRDSAMYRCASRPQGATTRGYTQYFGPGTRLTVL.

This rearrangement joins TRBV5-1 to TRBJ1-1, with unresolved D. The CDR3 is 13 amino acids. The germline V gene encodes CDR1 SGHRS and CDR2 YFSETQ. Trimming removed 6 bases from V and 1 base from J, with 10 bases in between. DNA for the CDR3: TGCGCCAGCAAGGATTACAGGAACACTGAAGCTTTCTTT. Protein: CASKDYRNTEAFF.

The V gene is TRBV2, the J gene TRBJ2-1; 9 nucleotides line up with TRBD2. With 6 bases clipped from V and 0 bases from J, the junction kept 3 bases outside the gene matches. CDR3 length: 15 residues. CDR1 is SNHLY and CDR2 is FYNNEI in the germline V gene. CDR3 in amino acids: CASRRTSASYNEQFF. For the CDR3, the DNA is TGTGCCAGCAGGAGGACTAGCGCCTCCTACAATGAGCAGTTCTTC.

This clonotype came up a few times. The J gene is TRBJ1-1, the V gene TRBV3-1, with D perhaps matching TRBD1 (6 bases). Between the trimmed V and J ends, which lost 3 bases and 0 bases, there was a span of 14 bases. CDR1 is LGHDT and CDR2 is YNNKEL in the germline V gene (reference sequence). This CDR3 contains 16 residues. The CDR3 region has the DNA TGTGCCAGCAGCCAGGAGAAACAGGGACTGAACACTGAAGCTTTCTTT. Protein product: CASSQEKQGLNTEAFF.

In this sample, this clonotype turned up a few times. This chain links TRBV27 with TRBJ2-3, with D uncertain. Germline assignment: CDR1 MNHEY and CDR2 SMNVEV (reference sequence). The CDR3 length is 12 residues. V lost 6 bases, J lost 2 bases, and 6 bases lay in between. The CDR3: CASRRLTDTQYF. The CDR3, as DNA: TGTGCCAGCAGAAGACTCACAGATACGCAGTATTTT.

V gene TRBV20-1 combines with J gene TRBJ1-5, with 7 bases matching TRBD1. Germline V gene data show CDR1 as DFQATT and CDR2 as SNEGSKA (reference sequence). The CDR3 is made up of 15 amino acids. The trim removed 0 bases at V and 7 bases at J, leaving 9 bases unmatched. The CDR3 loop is CSARDRTGGGQPQHF. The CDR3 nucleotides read TGCAGTGCTAGAGATAGGACAGGCGGCGGACAGCCCCAGCATTTT.

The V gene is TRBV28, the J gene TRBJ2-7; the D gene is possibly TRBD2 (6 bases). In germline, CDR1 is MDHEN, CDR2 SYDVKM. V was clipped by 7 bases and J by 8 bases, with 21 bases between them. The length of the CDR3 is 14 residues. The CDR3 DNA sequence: TGTGCCAGCAATACACCCACAGCTGGGGGGAAGCAGTACGTC. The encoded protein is CASNTPTAGGKQYV.

The CDR3 loop is CASSQDLRSRIGYTF. For the CDR3, the DNA is TGTGCCAGCAGCCAAGATCTTAGGTCCCGTATAGGCTACACCTTC. The rearrangement joins TRBV3-1 to TRBJ1-2; no definite D call. The germline gives CDR1 LGHDT, CDR2 YNNKEL (reference sequence). The V gene lost 0 bases and the J gene lost 8 bases, with 16 bases spanning the gap. CDR3 length: 15 residues.

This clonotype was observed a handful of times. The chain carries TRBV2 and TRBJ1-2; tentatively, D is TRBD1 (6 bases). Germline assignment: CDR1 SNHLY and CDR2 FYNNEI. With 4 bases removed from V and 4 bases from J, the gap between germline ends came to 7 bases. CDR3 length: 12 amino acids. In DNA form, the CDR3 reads TGTGCCAGCAGTGGACAGGCCTATGGCTACACCTTC. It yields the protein CASSGQAYGYTF.

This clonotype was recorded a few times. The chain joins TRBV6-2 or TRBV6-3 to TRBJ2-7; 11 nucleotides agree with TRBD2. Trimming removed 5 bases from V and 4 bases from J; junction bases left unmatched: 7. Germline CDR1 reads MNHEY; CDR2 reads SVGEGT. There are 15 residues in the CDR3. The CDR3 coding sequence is TGTGCCAGCAGTGCACTAACTAGCGGGAGTTACGAGCAGTACTTC. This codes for CASSALTSGSYEQYF.

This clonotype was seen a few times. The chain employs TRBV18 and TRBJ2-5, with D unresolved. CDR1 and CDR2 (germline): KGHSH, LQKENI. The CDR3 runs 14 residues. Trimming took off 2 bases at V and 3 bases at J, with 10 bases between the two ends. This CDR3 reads CASSPNKGKETQYF. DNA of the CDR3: TGTGCCAGCTCACCAAACAAGGGTAAAGAGACCCAGTACTTC.

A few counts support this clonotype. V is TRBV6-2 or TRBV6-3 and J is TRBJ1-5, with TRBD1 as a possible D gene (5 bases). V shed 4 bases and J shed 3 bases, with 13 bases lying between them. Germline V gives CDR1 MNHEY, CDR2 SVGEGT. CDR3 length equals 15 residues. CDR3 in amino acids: CASSFGGAHNQPQHF. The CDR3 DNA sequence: TGTGCCAGCAGTTTTGGGGGTGCCCACAATCAGCCCCAGCATTTT.

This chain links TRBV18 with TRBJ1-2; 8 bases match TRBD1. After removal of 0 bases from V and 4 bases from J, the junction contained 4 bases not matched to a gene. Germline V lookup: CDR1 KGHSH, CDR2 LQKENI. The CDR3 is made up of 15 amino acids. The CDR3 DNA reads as TGTGCCAGCTCACCACCGCTAGACAGGGGCTATGGCTACACCTTC. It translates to CASSPPLDRGYGYTF. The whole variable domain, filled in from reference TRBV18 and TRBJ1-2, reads NAGVMQNPRHLVRRRGQEARLRCSPMKGHSHVYWYRQLPEEGLKFMVYLQKENIIDESGMPKERFSAEFPKEGPSILRIQQVVRGDSAAYFCASSPPLDRGYGYTFGSGTRLTVV.

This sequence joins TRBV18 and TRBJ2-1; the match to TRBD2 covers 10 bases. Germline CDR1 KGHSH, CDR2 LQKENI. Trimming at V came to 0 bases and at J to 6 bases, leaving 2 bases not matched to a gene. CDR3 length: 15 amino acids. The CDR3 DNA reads TGTGCCAGCTCACCACCGATAGCGGGAGGCAATGAGCAGTTCTTC. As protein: CASSPPIAGGNEQFF.

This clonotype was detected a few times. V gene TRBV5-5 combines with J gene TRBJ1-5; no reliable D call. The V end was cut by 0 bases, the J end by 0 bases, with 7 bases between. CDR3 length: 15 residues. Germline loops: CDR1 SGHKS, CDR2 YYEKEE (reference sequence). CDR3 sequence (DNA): TGTGCCAGCAGCTTGGGCGGGAATAGCAATCAGCCCCAGCATTTT. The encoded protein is CASSLGGNSNQPQHF.

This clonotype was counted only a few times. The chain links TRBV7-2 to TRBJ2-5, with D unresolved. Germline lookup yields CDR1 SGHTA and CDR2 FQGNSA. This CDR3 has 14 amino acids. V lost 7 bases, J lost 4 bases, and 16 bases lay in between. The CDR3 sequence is CASTQGPGGETQYF. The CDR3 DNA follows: TGTGCCAGCACCCAAGGCCCCGGTGGAGAGACCCAGTACTTC.

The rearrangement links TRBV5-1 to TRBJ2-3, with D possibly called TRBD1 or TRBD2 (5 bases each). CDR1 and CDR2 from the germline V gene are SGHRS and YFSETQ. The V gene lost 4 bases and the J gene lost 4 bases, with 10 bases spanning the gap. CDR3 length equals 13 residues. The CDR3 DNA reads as TGCGCCAGCAGCCCCGGGGCGGCAGATACGCAGTATTTT. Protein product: CASSPGAADTQYF.

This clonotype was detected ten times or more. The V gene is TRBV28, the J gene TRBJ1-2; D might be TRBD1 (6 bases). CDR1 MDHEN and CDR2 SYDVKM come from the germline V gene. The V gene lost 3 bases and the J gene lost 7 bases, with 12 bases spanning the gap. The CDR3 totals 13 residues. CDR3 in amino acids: CASSLRGAIGYTF. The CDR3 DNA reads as TGTGCCAGCAGTTTGCGGGGGGCGATTGGCTACACCTTC.

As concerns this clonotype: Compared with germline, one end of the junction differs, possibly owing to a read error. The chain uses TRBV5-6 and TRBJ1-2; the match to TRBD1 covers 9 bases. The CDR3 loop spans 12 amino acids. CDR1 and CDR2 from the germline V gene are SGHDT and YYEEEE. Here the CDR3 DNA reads TGTGCCAGCTCCGCCGGGACAGGGTCCCGCCGCTTC. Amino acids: CASSAGTGSRRF.

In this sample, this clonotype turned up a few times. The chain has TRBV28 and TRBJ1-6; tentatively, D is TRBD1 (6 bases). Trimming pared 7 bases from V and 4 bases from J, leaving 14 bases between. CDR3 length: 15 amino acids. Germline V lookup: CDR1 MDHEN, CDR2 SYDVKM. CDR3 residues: CASTNGQSYNSPLHF. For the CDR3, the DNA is TGTGCCAGCACCAATGGACAGTCGTATAATTCACCCCTCCACTTT.

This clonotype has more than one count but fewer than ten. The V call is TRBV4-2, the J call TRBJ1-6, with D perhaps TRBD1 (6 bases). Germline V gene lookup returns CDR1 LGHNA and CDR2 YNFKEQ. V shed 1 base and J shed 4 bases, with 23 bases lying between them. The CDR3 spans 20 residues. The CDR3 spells CASSQAGRGVLWLYNSPLHF. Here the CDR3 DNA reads TGTGCCAGCAGCCAAGCCGGCAGGGGAGTTTTATGGCTTTATAATTCACCCCTCCACTTT.

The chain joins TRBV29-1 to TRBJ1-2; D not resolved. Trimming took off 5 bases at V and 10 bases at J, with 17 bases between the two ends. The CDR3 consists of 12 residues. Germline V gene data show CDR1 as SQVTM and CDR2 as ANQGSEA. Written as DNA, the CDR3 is TGCAGCGTTTTAAGCGCGGGCTCTATCTACACCTTC. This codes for CSVLSAGSIYTF.

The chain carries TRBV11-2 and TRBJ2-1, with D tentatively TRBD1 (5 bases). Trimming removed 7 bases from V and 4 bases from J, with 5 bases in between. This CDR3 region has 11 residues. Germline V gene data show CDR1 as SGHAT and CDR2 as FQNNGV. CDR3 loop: CASKGYNEQFF. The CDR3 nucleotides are TGTGCCAGCAAGGGGTACAATGAGCAGTTCTTC.

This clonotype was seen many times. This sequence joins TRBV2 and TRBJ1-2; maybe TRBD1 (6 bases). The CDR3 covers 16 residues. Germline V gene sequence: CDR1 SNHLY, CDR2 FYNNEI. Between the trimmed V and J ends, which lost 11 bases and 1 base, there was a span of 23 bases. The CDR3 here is CALPGVRDNYNYGYTF. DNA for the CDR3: TGTGCCCTCCCAGGGGTTAGGGACAACTATAACTATGGCTACACCTTC.

CDR3 residues: CASSPGLAGIYVYNEQFF. CDR3 sequence (DNA): TGTGCCAGCAGCCCGGGACTAGCGGGAATATATGTATACAATGAGCAGTTCTTC. J is TRBJ2-1 and V is TRBV7-6, with TRBD2 identical over 13 bases. CDR3 length: 18 residues. The germline V gene encodes CDR1 SGHVS and CDR2 FNYEAQ. V was pared by 5 bases and J by 4 bases, with 11 bases of the junction left unmatched.

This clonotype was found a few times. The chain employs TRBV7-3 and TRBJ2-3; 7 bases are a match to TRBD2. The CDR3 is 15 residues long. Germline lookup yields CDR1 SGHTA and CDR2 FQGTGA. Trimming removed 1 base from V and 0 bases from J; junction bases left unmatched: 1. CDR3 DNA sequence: TGTGCCAGCAGCTTAAATAGCGGGAGCACAGATACGCAGTATTTT. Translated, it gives CASSLNSGSTDTQYF.

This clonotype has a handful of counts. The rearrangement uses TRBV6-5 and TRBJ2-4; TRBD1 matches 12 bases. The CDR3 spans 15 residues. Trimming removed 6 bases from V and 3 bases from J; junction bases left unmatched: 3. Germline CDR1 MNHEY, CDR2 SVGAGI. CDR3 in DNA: TGTGCCAGCAGGGGACAGGGGGCGGGCAAAAACATTCAGTACTTC. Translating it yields CASRGQGAGKNIQYF.